This record covers a single TCR beta chain. This sample was included in a study of OX40 agonist ivuxolimab in advanced cancers. Generated by immunoSEQ multiplex PCR, the TCRdb table keeps only in-frame clones and is missing some. The data hold around 50,000 clones, with 88% observed a single time. Collection of blood occurred at baseline, at cycle 4 day 1, and at cycle 7 day 1. In germline, CDR1 is KGHSH, CDR2 LQKENI. This CDR3 has 15 amino acids. Trimming cost V 5 bases and J 5 bases; bases outside gene matches: 6. Here the sequenced sample was CD4+ or CD8+ T cells sorted from blood, taken in a trial of the OX40 agonist ivuxolimab. This clonotype was sampled from an adult with an advanced solid tumor such as melanoma, head and neck, liver or kidney cancer. The gene calls are TRBV18 and TRBJ2-1; TRBD2 agrees at 10 bases. CDR3 DNA sequence: TGTGCCAGCTCAACCGGGACTAGCGACCACAATGAGCAGTTCTTC. Protein: CASSTGTSDHNEQFF.